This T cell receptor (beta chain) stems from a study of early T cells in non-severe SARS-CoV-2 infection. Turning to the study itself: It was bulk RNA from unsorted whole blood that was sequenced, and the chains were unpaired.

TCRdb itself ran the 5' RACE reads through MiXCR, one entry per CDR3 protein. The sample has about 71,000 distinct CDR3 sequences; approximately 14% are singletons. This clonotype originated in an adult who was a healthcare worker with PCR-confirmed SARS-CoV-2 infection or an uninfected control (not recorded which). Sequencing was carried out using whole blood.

This CDR3 is CSAVLDSVNTEAFF. In DNA, the CDR3 is TGCAGTGCCGTCCTAGATTCAGTGAACACTGAAGCTTTCTTT. The gene calls are TRBV20-1 and TRBJ1-1; D uncertain. V was clipped by 6 bases and J by 0 bases, with 14 bases between them. Germline V gene sequence: CDR1 DFQATT, CDR2 SNEGSKA (reference sequence). The CDR3 covers 14 residues.